The rows below give T cell receptor beta chains drawn from one sample of a study of T cell changes during pregnancy in multiple sclerosis. Clones were read by immunoSEQ multiplex PCR, and TCRdb kept only the in-frame ones, dropping some. Among 60,000 to 85,000 clones, 90% to 95% were seen once, and the ten largest hold roughly 1.3%. Sequences were derived from peripheral blood, sampled in the second trimester of pregnancy. These receptors were taken from a female donor in good health, enrolled as a control in a pregnancy study. CDR3s include the opening cysteine and the closing phenylalanine or tryptophan. D genes are given only for firm matches. Some rows have no size entry. The others give once, few or many, or a class for an expanded clone.

len,abundance,v_gene,j_gene,d_gene,CDR3aa,CDR3nt
12,NA,TRBV9,TRBJ2-1,TRBD2,CASSSLGRESFF,TGTGCCAGCAGCTCGCTGGGGCGGGAGTCGTTCTTC
17,NA,TRBV7-2,TRBJ2-7,TRBD2,CASSALAGGRGSYEQYF,TGTGCCAGCAGCGCACTAGCGGGGGGGCGGGGATCCTACGAGCAGTACTTC
13,NA,TRBV29-1,TRBJ1-5,TRBD1,CSVARGVNQPQHF,TGCAGCGTTGCCAGGGGGGTTAATCAGCCCCAGCATTTT
14,NA,TRBV10-2,TRBJ2-1,TRBD2,CASRGTSHEYEQFF,TGCGCCAGCAGAGGGACTAGTCATGAGTATGAGCAGTTCTTC
15,NA,TRBV7-9,TRBJ2-1,TRBD2,CASSWTSGSANEQFF,TGTGCCAGCAGCTGGACTAGCGGGAGTGCAAATGAGCAGTTCTTC
15,NA,TRBV5-4,TRBJ2-5,TRBD2,CASSRGGGRQETQYF,TGTGCCAGCAGCCGTGGCGGGGGTCGGCAAGAGACCCAGTACTTC
14,NA,TRBV6-5,TRBJ2-1,NA,CASTHERSVGEQFF,TGTGCCAGCACCCATGAGAGGTCGGTTGGTGAGCAGTTCTTC
16,NA,TRBV15,TRBJ1-5,TRBD1,CATSRGIQGANQPQHF,TGTGCCACCAGCAGGGGGATACAGGGGGCGAACCAGCCCCAGCATTTT
13,NA,TRBV4-1,TRBJ2-7,TRBD1,CASSLQTGGEQYF,TGCGCCAGCAGCCTACAGACAGGGGGAGAGCAGTACTTC
19,NA,TRBV28,TRBJ1-5,NA,CASSLFGDTYLYSNQPQHF,TGTGCCAGCAGTTTATTTGGGGACACCTATCTTTATAGCAATCAGCCCCAGCATTTT
15,NA,TRBV9,TRBJ1-1,NA,CASSTQGGRNTEAFF,TGTGCCAGCAGCACCCAGGGTGGTAGGAACACTGAAGCTTTCTTT
14,NA,TRBV29-1,TRBJ2-5,NA,CSGSGEGVQETQYF,TGCAGCGGTTCAGGGGAAGGCGTCCAAGAGACCCAGTACTTC
16,NA,TRBV4-3,TRBJ1-2,TRBD1,CASSRYRGDFDYGYTF,TGCGCCAGCAGCCGTTACAGGGGCGATTTCGACTATGGCTACACCTTC
14,NA,TRBV18,TRBJ2-3,TRBD2,CASSPEGGPSTQYF,TGTGCCAGCTCACCAGAGGGAGGGCCAAGTACGCAGTATTTT
15,NA,TRBV6-1,TRBJ1-4,TRBD1,CASSQLGGQADKLFF,TGTGCCAGCAGTCAATTGGGCGGACAGGCAGACAAACTGTTTTTT
15,NA,TRBV19,TRBJ2-3,NA,CAIAPGTQSTDTQYF,TGTGCCATAGCCCCCGGGACTCAAAGCACAGATACGCAGTATTTT
15,NA,TRBV4-1,TRBJ2-7,TRBD1,CASSQRQGAPYEQYF,TGCGCCAGCAGCCAGAGACAGGGGGCACCTTACGAGCAGTACTTC
14,NA,TRBV4-3,TRBJ2-5,NA,CASSQQGYQETQYF,TGCGCCAGCAGCCAGCAGGGGTACCAAGAGACCCAGTACTTC
14,NA,TRBV28,TRBJ1-1,TRBD1,CASSTGTGVTEAFF,TGTGCCAGCAGCACCGGGACAGGGGTCACTGAAGCTTTCTTT
15,NA,TRBV10-2,TRBJ2-3,NA,CASIVPGTRADTQYF,TGCGCCAGCATTGTTCCGGGAACACGAGCGGATACGCAGTATTTT
16,NA,TRBV5-6,TRBJ2-1,NA,CASSTRGRGAYNEQFF,TGTGCCAGCAGCACCCGAGGCAGGGGGGCCTACAATGAGCAGTTCTTC
17,NA,TRBV4-3,TRBJ2-1,TRBD2,CASSHEWAGGTYNEQFF,TGCGCCAGCAGCCACGAATGGGCGGGAGGAACCTACAATGAGCAGTTCTTC
14,NA,TRBV27,TRBJ1-5,NA,CASSSQGPNQPQHF,TGTGCCAGCAGTTCTCAGGGGCCCAATCAGCCCCAGCATTTT
12,few,TRBV29-1,TRBJ1-1,NA,CSVNRVNTEAFF,TGCAGCGTGAACAGGGTAAACACTGAAGCTTTCTTT
15,NA,TRBV28,TRBJ2-6,TRBD1,CASAGTGTGANVLTF,TGTGCCAGCGCCGGGACAGGGACTGGGGCCAACGTCCTGACTTTC
13,NA,TRBV9,TRBJ1-1,NA,CASSVGGDTEAFF,TGTGCCAGCAGCGTAGGCGGGGACACTGAAGCTTTCTTT
16,NA,TRBV30,TRBJ2-3,TRBD1,CAWSVQKGARTDTQYF,TGTGCCTGGAGTGTACAAAAGGGGGCGCGGACAGATACGCAGTATTTT
15,NA,TRBV9,TRBJ1-5,TRBD1,CASSGPGQGNQPQHF,TGTGCCAGCAGCGGACCGGGACAGGGCAATCAGCCCCAGCATTTT
14,once,TRBV7-9,TRBJ2-1,TRBD2,CASSLVSGYNEQFF,TGTGCCAGCAGCTTGGTTAGCGGGTACAATGAGCAGTTCTTC
16,NA,TRBV19,TRBJ1-1,NA,CASKNLWAGENTEAFF,TGTGCCTCCAAAAATTTGTGGGCAGGGGAGAACACTGAAGCTTTCTTT
18,once,TRBV7-9,TRBJ2-1,NA,CASSLLYNEGVGHNEQFF,TGTGCCAGCAGCTTATTATATAACGAGGGGGTAGGGCACAATGAGCAGTTCTTC
14,NA,TRBV7-3,TRBJ2-7,TRBD2,CASSQGLAGEEQYF,TGTGCCAGCAGCCAGGGACTAGCGGGAGAAGAGCAGTACTTC
13,few,TRBV10-1,TRBJ2-3,NA,CASSEDGTDTQYF,TGCGCCAGCAGTGAGGACGGGACAGATACGCAGTATTTT
16,once,TRBV6-6,TRBJ2-3,TRBD2,CASSLTSGTSTDTQYF,TGTGCCAGCAGTTTAACTAGCGGAACTAGCACAGATACGCAGTATTTT
16,NA,TRBV6-4,TRBJ2-1,TRBD2,CASSDSKTSGYNEQFF,TGTGCCAGCAGTGACTCGAAGACTAGCGGGTACAATGAGCAGTTCTTC
17,NA,TRBV19,TRBJ2-7,NA,CASSIVYADDYAYEQYF,TGTGCCAGTAGTATAGTTTACGCCGACGACTACGCCTACGAGCAGTACTTC
14,NA,TRBV19,TRBJ1-1,NA,CASRKWVEDTEAFF,TGTGCCAGTAGAAAGTGGGTAGAGGACACTGAAGCTTTCTTT
13,NA,TRBV11-2,TRBJ1-1,TRBD1,CASSSTRTGRAFF,TGTGCCAGCAGTTCTACCCGGACAGGTCGGGCTTTCTTT
17,NA,TRBV13,TRBJ2-3,NA,CASSLAAGRENTDTQYF,TGTGCCAGCAGCTTGGCGGCGGGGCGGGAAAACACAGATACGCAGTATTTT
14,NA,TRBV5-1,TRBJ2-7,NA,CASSLLTGHYEQYF,TGCGCCAGCAGCTTATTGACAGGCCACTACGAGCAGTACTTC
14,NA,TRBV6-4,TRBJ1-2,NA,CASSDSRVNYGYTF,TGTGCCAGCAGTGACTCGAGAGTAAACTATGGCTACACCTTC
15,once,TRBV6-1,TRBJ1-2,NA,CASSEAAGANYGYTF,TGTGCCAGCAGTGAAGCTGCAGGGGCTAACTATGGCTACACCTTC
15,NA,TRBV7-9,TRBJ1-2,NA,CAGSPSAGIDGGYTF,TGTGCCGGGTCTCCGTCGGCAGGGATCGATGGTGGCTACACCTTC
14,NA,TRBV11-3,TRBJ1-1,NA,CASSLAGMGTEAFF,TGTGCCAGCAGCTTGGCAGGGATGGGCACTGAAGCTTTCTTT